This is a list of T cell receptor beta chains from one sample in a study of graft-versus-host responses after intestinal transplantation. TCRdb's copy holds only in-frame clones and misses some; the assay was immunoSEQ multiplex PCR. The sample includes more than 3,000 clones, more than 25% of them seen just once. The material sequenced was alloreactive CD4+ T cells from a mixed lymphocyte reaction culture, taken before transplantation. These receptors all come from a human patient who was an organ donor for intestinal transplantation. Each CDR3 is given with its conserved first and last residue. D genes are given only for firm matches. The size of a clone is reported for some rows only, either as once, few or many, or as a class for expanded clones.

>TRBJ2-1|TRBV4-1|TRBD2|.
CASSQEYAGTINEQFF
TGCGCCAGCAGCCAAGAATATGCGGGGACTATCAATGAGCAGTTCTTC
>TRBJ1-1|TRBV18|.|medium-sized
CASSPFLPGGAEAFF
TGTGCCAGCTCACCGTTCCTGCCGGGAGGGGCTGAAGCTTTCTTT
>TRBJ2-3|TRBV5-4|.|.
CASSLDRDTQYF
TGTGCCAGCAGCTTGGACAGGGATACGCAGTATTTT
>TRBJ1-3|TRBV21-1|.|.
CASSTGGTIYF
TGTGCCAGCAGCACTGGGGGAACCATATATTTT
>TRBJ2-3|TRBV6-5|.|.
CASSYAQSTDTQYF
TGTGCCAGCAGTTACGCTCAGAGCACAGATACGCAGTATTTT
>TRBJ2-1|TRBV18|TRBD2|few
CASSRLAGGFSSYNEQFF
TGTGCCAGCTCACGCCTAGCGGGGGGTTTTAGCTCCTACAATGAGCAGTTCTTC
>TRBJ2-7|TRBV7-3|TRBD2|medium-sized
CASSSGLAGDEQYF
TGTGCCAGCAGCTCTGGACTAGCGGGGGACGAGCAGTACTTC
>TRBJ1-4|TRBV4-1|.|.
CASSQALWSTNEKLFF
TGCGCCAGCAGCCAAGCCCTCTGGTCAACTAATGAAAAACTGTTTTTT
>TRBJ1-3|TRBV11-2|.|.
CAIPSGNTIYF
TGTGCCATCCCCTCTGGAAACACCATATATTTT
>TRBJ1-4|TRBV6-5|.|few
CASSVSGSNEKLFF
TGTGCCAGCAGTGTGTCGGGGTCTAATGAAAAACTGTTTTTT
>TRBJ1-5|TRBV7-3|.|.
CASSLEKNQPQHF
TGTGCCAGCAGCTTAGAGAAAAATCAGCCCCAGCATTTT
>TRBJ1-3|TRBV5-5|.|few
CASSLKILTAGNTIYF
TGTGCCAGCAGCTTAAAAATCTTGACAGCCGGAAACACCATATATTTT
>TRBJ2-7|TRBV7-9|TRBD1|.
CASSLDRGPDEQYF
TGTGCCAGCAGCTTAGACAGGGGGCCCGACGAGCAGTACTTC
>TRBJ1-6|TRBV6-1|.|.
CASEPGHSYNSPLHF
TGTGCCAGTGAACCGGGACACAGCTATAATTCACCCCTCCACTTT
>TRBJ1-3|TRBV28|.|few
CASILSGTLGNTIYF
TGTGCCAGCATATTGTCCGGGACGCTTGGAAACACCATATATTTT
>TRBJ1-2|TRBV10-3|TRBD1|.
CAISGSTGIGYTF
TGTGCCATCAGTGGATCGACAGGGATCGGCTACACCTTC
>TRBJ1-2|TRBV28|.|large
CASRGTENYGYTF
TGTGCCAGCAGGGGGACGGAGAACTATGGCTACACCTTC
>TRBJ2-5|TRBV4-2|TRBD2|.
CASSQTWSAGVQETQYF
TGTGCCAGCAGCCAAACTTGGTCAGCGGGGGTCCAAGAGACCCAGTACTTC
>TRBJ2-1|TRBV28|TRBD2|large
CASSLRTSGGYNEQFF
TGTGCCAGCAGTTTAAGGACTAGCGGGGGTTACAATGAGCAGTTCTTC
>TRBJ2-5|TRBV5-1|.|few
CASSLAGMYQETQYF
TGCGCCAGCAGCTTAGCAGGGATGTACCAAGAGACCCAGTACTTC
>TRBJ2-1|TRBV9|.|.
CASSVYSESYNEQFF
TGTGCCAGCAGCGTATATAGCGAATCCTACAATGAGCAGTTCTTC
>TRBJ2-7|TRBV18|.|.
CASSPGPGRQYF
TGTGCCAGCTCACCAGGGCCGGGTCGACAGTACTTC